Listed below are T cell receptor beta chains from one sample, sequenced in a study of radiation and T cells in renal cell carcinoma. Sequencing used immunoSEQ multiplex PCR; TCRdb keeps in-frame clones, though not all of them. The sample lists 100,000 to 150,000 clones, roughly four fifths occurring once. This material consisted of blood, taken from a patient whose treatment included radiotherapy and nephrectomy. These receptors all come from a woman in her sixties with renal cell carcinoma. Each CDR3 is given with its conserved first and last residue. The D gene is left open where the match is weak. Size tells how often a clone was seen (once, few, many) or the class of an expanded clone, and some rows leave it out.

>NA|15|TRBJ1-2|TRBV5-6|NA
TGTGCCAGCAGCTTGTGGGCGGACTCGGGCTATGGCTACACCTTC
CASSLWADSGYGYTF
>NA|13|TRBJ2-7|TRBV5-1|NA
TGCGCCAGCAGCCGAATCCCCGGCTACGAGCAGTACTTC
CASSRIPGYEQYF
>NA|14|TRBJ1-5|TRBV18|NA
TGTGCCAGCTCACCAGGGCAGAACTCGATGCCCCAGCATTTT
CASSPGQNSMPQHF
>TRBD1|16|TRBJ2-3|TRBV28|NA
TGTGCCAGCAGGACAGGGGGCGATTTTCTGACAGATACGCAGTATTTT
CASRTGGDFLTDTQYF
>TRBD1|18|TRBJ2-6|TRBV18|once
TGTGCCAGCTCACCGTCGTGGACAGGTCACTCTGGGGCCAACGTCCTGACTTTC
CASSPSWTGHSGANVLTF
>TRBD1|16|TRBJ1-4|TRBV18|NA
TGTGCCAGCTCACCACTCCCCCGGGACAGTAATGAAAAACTGTTTTTT
CASSPLPRDSNEKLFF
>NA|17|TRBJ2-3|TRBV7-3|NA
TGTGCCAGCAGCTTAAACGGTCCGGGAGCGGGCACAGATACGCAGTATTTT
CASSLNGPGAGTDTQYF
>TRBD1|14|TRBJ2-7|TRBV2|NA
TGTGCCAGCAGTGAGAGGACAGGGGGCGGCGAGCAGTACTTC
CASSERTGGGEQYF
>NA|15|TRBJ2-7|TRBV4-3|NA
TGCGCCAGCAGCCAATCCCTTGCGGAGAGCTACGAGCAGTACTTC
CASSQSLAESYEQYF
>TRBD1|15|TRBJ1-2|TRBV28|few
TGTGCCAGCAGTTTCCGGGCAGGGGGCCTCTATGGCTACACCTTC
CASSFRAGGLYGYTF
>NA|15|TRBJ2-7|TRBV7-3|few
TGTGCCAGCAGCTTAACGGGGCGATATGGGGACGAGCAGTACTTC
CASSLTGRYGDEQYF
>NA|13|TRBJ2-3|TRBV2|NA
TGTGCCAGCAGTGAATCAAGGTTGGATACGCAGTATTTT
CASSESRLDTQYF
>TRBD2|15|TRBJ2-5|TRBV6-4|few
TGTGCCAGCAGTGAGTCTAGCGGGGGAGAAGAGACCCAGTACTTC
CASSESSGGEETQYF
>NA|11|TRBJ2-5|TRBV5-1|NA
TGCGCCAGCACCATCTCGGAGACCCAGTACTTC
CASTISETQYF
>TRBD1|14|TRBJ1-5|TRBV28|once
TGTGCCAGCAGTCGATCAGGGGGAAGGCAGCCCCAGCATTTT
CASSRSGGRQPQHF
>TRBD1|14|TRBJ1-2|TRBV6-5|NA
TGTGCCAGCAGGGACAGGGGAAGGCTTTATGGCTACACCTTC
CASRDRGRLYGYTF
>TRBD1|16|TRBJ1-2|TRBV4-1|NA
TGCGCCAGCAGCCAACCTCCGGGACAGGGAAACTATGGCTACACCTTC
CASSQPPGQGNYGYTF
>TRBD1|15|TRBJ1-2|TRBV25-1|NA
TGTGCCAGCAGTAAACCGGGACAGGGGATACTAGGCTACACCTTC
CASSKPGQGILGYTF
>TRBD1|12|TRBJ1-2|TRBV7-2|NA
TGTGCCAGCAGCTCCCTGGGACAGGGAGTATCCTTC
CASSSLGQGVSF
>TRBD1|13|TRBJ2-7|TRBV29-1|NA
TGCAGCGCCGGGACAGGCCATACCTACGAGCAGTACTTC
CSAGTGHTYEQYF
>NA|15|TRBJ2-1|TRBV29-1|once
TGCAGCGTTGAAGATCGTGAGCAGAGGGGCGATGAGCAGTTCTTC
CSVEDREQRGDEQFF
>NA|17|TRBJ1-1|TRBV19|NA
TGTGCCAGTAGTATTCAGTTATTCGGACAACTTAACACTGAAGCTTTCTTT
CASSIQLFGQLNTEAFF
>TRBD2|15|TRBJ2-5|TRBV5-1|NA
TGCGCCAGCGGGGGGTTGACTAGCGGACAAGAGACCCAGTACTTC
CASGGLTSGQETQYF
>NA|22|TRBJ1-3|TRBV4-3|NA
TGCGCCAGCAGCCAAATGGCCTCTTCATTCGTAGCCGGGCAGTACTCTGGAAACACCATATATTTT
CASSQMASSFVAGQYSGNTIYF
>NA|13|TRBJ2-1|TRBV19|NA
TGTGCCAGTAGCTTAGGTTCCTACAATGAGCAGTTCTTC
CASSLGSYNEQFF
>TRBD1|14|TRBJ1-4|TRBV7-9|NA
TGTGCCAGCACCCCCGACAGGGGGCACGAAAAACTGTTTTTT
CASTPDRGHEKLFF
>NA|12|TRBJ1-5|TRBV30|NA
TGTGCCTGTTCAGGGGCCAATCAGCCCCAGCATTTT
CACSGANQPQHF
>NA|13|TRBJ1-2|TRBV28|NA
TGTGCCAGCAGGCAAAGGGGGGACTATGGCTACACCTTC
CASRQRGDYGYTF
>NA|15|TRBJ2-5|TRBV4-1|NA
TGCGCCAGCAGCCAAGGCCGGGGGGCCTTGGAGACCCAGTACTTC
CASSQGRGALETQYF
>NA|15|TRBJ1-5|TRBV21-1|NA
TGTGCCAGCAAATTACAGTGCCCCGGCAATCAGCCCCAGCATTTT
CASKLQCPGNQPQHF
>NA|14|TRBJ1-2|TRBV4-1|NA
TGCGCCAGCAGACCAGACAGCCCCGCCTATGGCTACACCTTC
CASRPDSPAYGYTF
>TRBD1|15|TRBJ1-1|TRBV5-1|NA
TGCGCCAGCAGCGGGGACAGGGGGCGAGACACTGAAGCTTTCTTT
CASSGDRGRDTEAFF
>NA|12|TRBJ1-5|TRBV19|NA
TGTGCCAGTAGTTTTGTAAATGGACCCCAGCATTTT
CASSFVNGPQHF
>TRBD2|16|TRBJ2-1|TRBV6-4|NA
TGTGCCAGCAGTGACAGCGGGGCCGGCTCCTACAATGAGCAGTTCTTC
CASSDSGAGSYNEQFF
>TRBD2|16|TRBJ2-3|TRBV7-8|NA
TGTGCCAGCAGCAAACTAGCGGGAAAGGCCCCAGATACGCAGTATTTT
CASSKLAGKAPDTQYF
>NA|14|TRBJ1-2|TRBV18|NA
TGTGCCAGCTCACCAGGTCAGAACCGGAATGGCTACACCTTC
CASSPGQNRNGYTF
>NA|13|TRBJ1-1|TRBV6-1|NA
TGTGCCGGCAGTATACAGGGTAACACTGAAGCTTTCTTT
CAGSIQGNTEAFF
>NA|14|TRBJ1-2|TRBV15|NA
TGTGCCACCAGCAGAGATCGCGGTAACTATGGCTACACCTTC
CATSRDRGNYGYTF
>TRBD1|12|TRBJ1-3|TRBV29-1|NA
TGCAGCGTTTTCGGACAGGGGAACACCATATATTTT
CSVFGQGNTIYF
>NA|18|TRBJ2-5|TRBV29-1|NA
TGCAGCGCCACGGGCGCAGGAGTTAGGGGGAGTTCCCAAGAGACCCAGTACTTC
CSATGAGVRGSSQETQYF
>NA|13|TRBJ1-1|TRBV27|NA
TGTGCCAGCAGTCTCGGGACTAAAACTGAAGCTTTCTTT
CASSLGTKTEAFF
>NA|16|TRBJ2-3|TRBV27|NA
TGTGCCAGCAGTTTGGTCCAACCTGGGGGCACAGATACGCAGTATTTT
CASSLVQPGGTDTQYF
>NA|15|TRBJ2-7|TRBV11-1|NA
TGTGCCAGCAGGGTGACCCGCACCGCCGCTACCGAGCAGTACTTC
CASRVTRTAATEQYF
>NA|14|TRBJ1-4|TRBV29-1|NA
TGCAGCGTTGCCCTCTTTGGGGCTAATGAAAAACTGTTTTTT
CSVALFGANEKLFF
>TRBD1|18|TRBJ1-3|TRBV15|NA
TGTGCCACCAGCCCCCAAGTTTTGGGGGACAGGGCAGGAAACACCATATATTTT
CATSPQVLGDRAGNTIYF
>TRBD1|15|TRBJ1-6|TRBV6-5|NA
TGTGCCAGCGGGACCCCGACAGGGACCAATTCACCCCTCCACTTT
CASGTPTGTNSPLHF
>TRBD1|16|TRBJ1-1|TRBV6-6|medium-sized
TGTGCCAGCAGCCACGACCAGACAGGGTTGAACACTGAAGCTTTCTTT
CASSHDQTGLNTEAFF
>TRBD1|16|TRBJ2-5|TRBV5-4|NA
TGTGCCAGCAGCCCGACCGGGACAGGACCTCAAGAGACCCAGTACTTC
CASSPTGTGPQETQYF
>NA|12|TRBJ1-2|TRBV2|NA
TGTGCCAGCAAGGGCAGCGTCTATGGCTACACCTTC
CASKGSVYGYTF
>TRBD1|10|TRBJ2-7|TRBV5-4|NA
TGTGCCAGCAGCGGCCGGGACAGGGTTTTC
CASSGRDRVF
>NA|16|TRBJ2-3|TRBV10-3|NA
TGTGCCATCAGTGAAGGAACAGAGAGTAGCACAGATACGCAGTATTTT
CAISEGTESSTDTQYF
>TRBD1|14|TRBJ2-5|TRBV27|NA
TGTGCCAGCATGGGAGCAGGGGGCCGGGGGACCCAGTACTTC
CASMGAGGRGTQYF
>NA|15|TRBJ1-1|TRBV7-8|NA
TGTGCCAGCAGCTTAGAAGACAGAGAGGACACTGAAGCTTTCTTT
CASSLEDREDTEAFF